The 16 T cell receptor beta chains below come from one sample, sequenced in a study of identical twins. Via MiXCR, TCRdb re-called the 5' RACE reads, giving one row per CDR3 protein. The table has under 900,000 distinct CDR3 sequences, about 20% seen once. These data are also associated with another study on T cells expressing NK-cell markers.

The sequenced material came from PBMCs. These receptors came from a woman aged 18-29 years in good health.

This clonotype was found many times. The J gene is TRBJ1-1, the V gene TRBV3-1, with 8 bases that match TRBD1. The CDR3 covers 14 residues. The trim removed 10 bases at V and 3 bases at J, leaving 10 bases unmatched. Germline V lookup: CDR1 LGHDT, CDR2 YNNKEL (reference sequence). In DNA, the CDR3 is TGTGCCACACAGGGGGGGGTTGAGGACACTGAAGCTTTCTTT. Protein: CATQGGVEDTEAFF.

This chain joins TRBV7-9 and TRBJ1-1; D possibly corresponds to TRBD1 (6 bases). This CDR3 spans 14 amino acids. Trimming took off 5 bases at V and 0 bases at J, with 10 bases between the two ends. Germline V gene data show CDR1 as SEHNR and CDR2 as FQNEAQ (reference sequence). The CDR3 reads CASSPGAVNTEAFF. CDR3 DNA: TGTGCCAGCAGCCCGGGGGCGGTGAACACTGAAGCTTTCTTT.

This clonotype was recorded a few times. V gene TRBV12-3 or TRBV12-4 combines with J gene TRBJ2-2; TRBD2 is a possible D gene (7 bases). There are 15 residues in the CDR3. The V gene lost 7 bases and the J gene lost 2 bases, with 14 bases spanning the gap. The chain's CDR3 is CASTGGTINTGELFF. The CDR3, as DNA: TGTGCCAGCACCGGGGGGACAATTAACACCGGGGAGCTGTTTTTT.

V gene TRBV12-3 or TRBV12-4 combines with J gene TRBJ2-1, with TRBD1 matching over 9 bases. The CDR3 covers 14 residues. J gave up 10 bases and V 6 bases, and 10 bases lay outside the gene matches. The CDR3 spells CASSTGTGSWEQFF. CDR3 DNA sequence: TGTGCCAGCAGCACCGGGACAGGGTCATGGGAGCAGTTCTTC.

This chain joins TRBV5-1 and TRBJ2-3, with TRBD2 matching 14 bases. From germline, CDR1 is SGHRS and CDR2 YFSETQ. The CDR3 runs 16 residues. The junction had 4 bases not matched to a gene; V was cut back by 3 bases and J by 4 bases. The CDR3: CASSSGGLAGADTQYF. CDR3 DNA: TGCGCCAGCAGCTCGGGGGGACTAGCGGGAGCAGATACGCAGTATTTT.

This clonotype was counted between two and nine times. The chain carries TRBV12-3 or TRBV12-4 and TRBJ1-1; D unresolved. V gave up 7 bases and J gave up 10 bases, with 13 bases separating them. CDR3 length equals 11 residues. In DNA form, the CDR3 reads TGTGCCAGCACAAAGGGTGCACGAGCTTTCTTT. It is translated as CASTKGARAFF.

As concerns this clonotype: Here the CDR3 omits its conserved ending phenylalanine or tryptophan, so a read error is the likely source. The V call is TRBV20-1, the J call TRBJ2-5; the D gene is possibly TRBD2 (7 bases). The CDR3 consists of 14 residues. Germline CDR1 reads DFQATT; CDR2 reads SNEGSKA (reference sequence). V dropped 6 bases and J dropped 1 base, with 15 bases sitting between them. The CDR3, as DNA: TGCAGTGCCTCAAGGGGGGGACCCCAAGAGACCCAGTACTAC. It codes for CSASRGGPQETQYY.

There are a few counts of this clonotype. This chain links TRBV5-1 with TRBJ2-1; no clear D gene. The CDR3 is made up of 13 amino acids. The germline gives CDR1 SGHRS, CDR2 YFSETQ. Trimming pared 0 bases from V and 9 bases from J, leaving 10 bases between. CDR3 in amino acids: CASSLGTPPEQFF. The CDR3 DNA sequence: TGCGCCAGCAGCTTGGGAACCCCCCCTGAGCAGTTCTTC.

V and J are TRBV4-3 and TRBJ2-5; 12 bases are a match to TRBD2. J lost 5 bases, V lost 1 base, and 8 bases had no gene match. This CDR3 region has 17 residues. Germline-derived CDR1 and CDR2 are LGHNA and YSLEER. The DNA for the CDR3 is TGCGCCAGCAGCCAAGTGGCTAGCGGGAGGGCCGACGAGACCCAGTACTTC. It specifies CASSQVASGRADETQYF.

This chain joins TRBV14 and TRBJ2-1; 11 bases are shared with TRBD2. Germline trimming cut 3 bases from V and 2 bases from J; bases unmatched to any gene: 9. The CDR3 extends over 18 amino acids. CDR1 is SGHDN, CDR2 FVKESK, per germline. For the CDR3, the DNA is TGTGCCAGCAGCCAGGGGGGGACTAGCGGTATCACCTACAATGAGCAGTTCTTC. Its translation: CASSQGGTSGITYNEQFF.

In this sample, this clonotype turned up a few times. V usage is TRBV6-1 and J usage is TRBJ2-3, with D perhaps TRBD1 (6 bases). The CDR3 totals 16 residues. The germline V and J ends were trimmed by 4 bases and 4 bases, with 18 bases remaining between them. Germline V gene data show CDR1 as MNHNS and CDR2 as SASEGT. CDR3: CASSGVQGLGADTQYF. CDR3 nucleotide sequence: TGTGCCAGCAGTGGAGTACAGGGTCTTGGTGCAGATACGCAGTATTTT.

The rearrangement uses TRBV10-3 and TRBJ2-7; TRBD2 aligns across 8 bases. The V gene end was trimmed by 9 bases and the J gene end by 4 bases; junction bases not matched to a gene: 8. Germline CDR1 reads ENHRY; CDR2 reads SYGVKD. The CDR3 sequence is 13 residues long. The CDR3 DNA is TGTGCCATATCAGGCGGGGGGACGTACGAGCAGTACTTC. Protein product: CAISGGGTYEQYF.

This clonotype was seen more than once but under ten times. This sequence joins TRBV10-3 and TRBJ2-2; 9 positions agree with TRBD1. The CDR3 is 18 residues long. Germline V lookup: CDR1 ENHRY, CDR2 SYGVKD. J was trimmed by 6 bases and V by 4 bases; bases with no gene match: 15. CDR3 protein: CAISVSGTGRSAAGELFF. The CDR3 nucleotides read TGTGCCATCAGTGTCTCCGGGACAGGGCGGTCGGCCGCCGGGGAGCTGTTTTTT.

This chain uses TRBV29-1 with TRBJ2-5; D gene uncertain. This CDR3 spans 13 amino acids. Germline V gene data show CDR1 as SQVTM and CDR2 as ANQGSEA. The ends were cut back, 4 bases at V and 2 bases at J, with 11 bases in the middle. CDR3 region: CSVVRPGQETQYF. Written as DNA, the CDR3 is TGCAGCGTTGTCCGCCCCGGGCAAGAGACCCAGTACTTC.

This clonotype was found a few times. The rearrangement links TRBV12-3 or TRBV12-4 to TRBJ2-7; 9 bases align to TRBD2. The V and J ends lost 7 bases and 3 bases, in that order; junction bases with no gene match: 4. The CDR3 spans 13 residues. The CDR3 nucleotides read TGTGCCAGCACGGGACTAGCTAGCTACGAGCAGTACTTC. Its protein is CASTGLASYEQYF.

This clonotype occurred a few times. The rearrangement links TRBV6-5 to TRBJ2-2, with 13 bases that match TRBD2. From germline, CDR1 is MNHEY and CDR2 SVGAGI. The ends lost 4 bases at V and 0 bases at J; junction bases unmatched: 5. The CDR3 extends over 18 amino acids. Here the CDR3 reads CASSSPTSGRTNTGELFF. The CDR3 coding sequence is TGTGCCAGCAGTTCCCCGACTAGCGGGAGGACGAACACCGGGGAGCTGTTTTTT.